Listed below are T cell receptor beta chains from one sample, sequenced in a study of blood T cell repertoires in COVID-19. Profiling relied on immunoSEQ multiplex PCR, and the TCRdb table lists in-frame clones only, not all of them. Counted here are 60,000 to 65,000 clones, 75% to 80% occurring once; the ten biggest clones make up 50%. Sample: peripheral blood. The receptors were gathered from a woman aged 80 or older with acute or convalescent COVID-19. The CDR3 runs from the conserved cysteine through the conserved F or W. The order of the fields is V gene, CDR3 protein.

V gene: TRBV7-6
CDR3 protein: CASSLARVGNTEAFF

V gene: TRBV7-3
CDR3 protein: CASSLPGAEAFF

V gene: TRBV28
CDR3 protein: CASSLPRGHRNTGELFF

V gene: TRBV29-1
CDR3 protein: CSVEEDTSYEQYF

V gene: TRBV6-2/TRBV6-3
CDR3 protein: CASSYSTLSMNTQYF

V gene: TRBV14
CDR3 protein: CASRAGIKNTEAFF

V gene: TRBV9
CDR3 protein: CASSVEAGVVDTQYF

V gene: TRBV18
CDR3 protein: CASSPDRDQPQHF

V gene: TRBV13
CDR3 protein: CASSPGLAGHSTLKSYNEQFF

V gene: TRBV10-3
CDR3 protein: CAISERGNNEQFF

V gene: TRBV6-4
CDR3 protein: CASSLTEPTSGSPNTQYF

V gene: TRBV7-9
CDR3 protein: CASSWGQDRSINYGYTF

V gene: TRBV9
CDR3 protein: CASSVRQGSIGYTF

V gene: TRBV18
CDR3 protein: CASSPNKGYTF

V gene: TRBV15
CDR3 protein: CATSRDSGERHF

V gene: TRBV2
CDR3 protein: CASSASGNTEAFF

V gene: TRBV11-2
CDR3 protein: CASSPRSNQPQHF

V gene: TRBV5-1
CDR3 protein: CASSLNPGNYGYTF

V gene: TRBV5-4
CDR3 protein: CASRVGEVNSPLHF

V gene: TRBV11-2
CDR3 protein: CASSLARGNYEQYF

V gene: TRBV9
CDR3 protein: CASSLTGTMNTEAFF

V gene: TRBV18
CDR3 protein: CASSREPPNEKLFF

V gene: TRBV7-9
CDR3 protein: CASSLVWRTERETQYF

V gene: TRBV11-2
CDR3 protein: CASSPGGYNEQFF

V gene: TRBV3-1/TRBV3-2
CDR3 protein: CASSQVPPEYSGNTIYF

V gene: TRBV27
CDR3 protein: CASSLSGGGGSYGYTF

V gene: TRBV6-1
CDR3 protein: CASSDHSYEQYF

V gene: TRBV19
CDR3 protein: CASSIGASGTYEQYF

V gene: TRBV9
CDR3 protein: CASSAISGRSTDTQYF

V gene: TRBV7-3
CDR3 protein: CASSSGQGETQYF

V gene: TRBV12-5
CDR3 protein: CASAKTLNTEAFF

V gene: TRBV28
CDR3 protein: CASSAWTGGKNTIYF

V gene: TRBV28
CDR3 protein: CASSLQGGRNIQYF

V gene: TRBV11-2
CDR3 protein: CASTRSGGGYQETQYF

V gene: TRBV5-4
CDR3 protein: CASSLRLAGETDTQYF

V gene: TRBV7-3
CDR3 protein: CASSLVPLTSGRARDEQYF

V gene: TRBV2
CDR3 protein: CASSGERYEQYF

V gene: TRBV6-5
CDR3 protein: CASTEAGGIDSPLHF

V gene: TRBV5-1
CDR3 protein: CASSLVGVSYNEQFF

V gene: TRBV7-2
CDR3 protein: CASSTRVLSYEQYF

V gene: TRBV28
CDR3 protein: CASTVGQIDEQYF

V gene: TRBV18
CDR3 protein: CASSPLGLAGNEQFF

V gene: TRBV19
CDR3 protein: CASSRTGDTEAFF

V gene: TRBV19
CDR3 protein: CASSGRREGNEKLFF

V gene: TRBV28
CDR3 protein: CASSSFGTGGIQPQHF

V gene: TRBV2
CDR3 protein: CASRIGGSSPLHF

V gene: TRBV24-1
CDR3 protein: CATSRGTGLNQPQHF

V gene: TRBV11-2
CDR3 protein: CASSLAGGSPTSEQFF

V gene: TRBV5-4
CDR3 protein: CASSQGQGGNSPLHF

V gene: TRBV5-1
CDR3 protein: CASSPREGRHNEQFF

V gene: TRBV5-1
CDR3 protein: CASSLEGGRGNTEAFF

V gene: TRBV5-8
CDR3 protein: CASSFIAGGPINTGELFF

V gene: TRBV19
CDR3 protein: CASSIARMGSEKLFF

V gene: TRBV6-1
CDR3 protein: CASSEVAASGYTF

V gene: TRBV15
CDR3 protein: CATSRAWGLAGGSGELFF

V gene: TRBV19
CDR3 protein: CASSVGTSGINEQFF

V gene: TRBV4-3
CDR3 protein: CASSQGLAGAYEQYF

V gene: TRBV5-1
CDR3 protein: CASSLGETGQETQYF

V gene: TRBV27
CDR3 protein: CASSLGEGDRRYEQYF